The TCR beta chain described here comes from a study of blood T cell repertoires in COVID-19. Clones were read by immunoSEQ multiplex PCR, and TCRdb kept only the in-frame ones, dropping some. The sample includes about 160,000 clones, around 84% of them seen just once. Per germline, CDR1 SGHRS and CDR2 YFSETQ. The CDR3 sequence is 15 residues long. V was clipped by 0 bases and J by 7 bases; unmatched bases: 4. The receptor was isolated from a woman in her fifties or sixties who had recovered from COVID-19. Sequenced sample: PBMCs or T cells enriched from blood (not recorded which). This chain joins TRBV5-1 and TRBJ2-1, with TRBD2 matching 10 bases. The CDR3 bases are TGCGCCAGCAGCTTGGCTAGCGGGAGAGGAAATGAGCAGTTCTTC. Translation gives CASSLASGRGNEQFF.